Listed below are T cell receptor beta chains from one sample, sequenced in a study of cytomegalovirus exposure and HLA in healthy donors. Data came from immunoSEQ multiplex PCR; TCRdb stores just in-frame clones and leaves some out. The repertoire holds about 190,000 clones, with around 86% as singletons. Sequencing was performed on PBMCs. The source of these receptors is a man in his thirties or forties in good health and CMV-seronegative. CDR3s include the opening cysteine and the closing phenylalanine or tryptophan. Each record gives: clone size, V gene, D gene, J gene, CDR3 DNA, CDR3 protein. A D gene is named only where the DNA matches it firmly. Size tells how often a clone was seen (once, few, many) or the class of an expanded clone, and some rows leave it out.

>.|TRBV28|.|TRBJ2-3
TGTGCCAGCAGTATTCGAGATACGCAGTATTTT
CASSIRDTQYF
>.|TRBV7-8|.|TRBJ2-6
TGTGCCAGCAGCTTAACAGGGTCTGGGGCCAACGTCCTGACTTTC
CASSLTGSGANVLTF
>.|TRBV27|.|TRBJ2-7
TGTGCCAGCAGCTATCGGGGGGAGCAGTACTTC
CASSYRGEQYF
>.|TRBV11-2|.|TRBJ1-2
TGTGCCAGCAGCTCCCGTGGGGCCAGTCCCCTTGGCTACACCTTC
CASSSRGASPLGYTF
>.|TRBV7-9|.|TRBJ2-7
TGTGCCAGCAGCTTAGGATTCAACTCCGGGGACGAGCAGTACTTC
CASSLGFNSGDEQYF
>.|TRBV5-3|TRBD1|TRBJ2-5
TGTGCCAGAAGCTGGGGGACAGGACACCAAGAGACCCAGTACTTC
CARSWGTGHQETQYF
>.|TRBV7-2|.|TRBJ2-7
TGTGCCAGCAGCTTAGGGCGTCGGGGAGTTGGGGGGGAGCAGTACTTC
CASSLGRRGVGGEQYF
>.|TRBV30|.|TRBJ2-2
TGTGCCTGGAGTACGCTAGCAGTGACCGGGGAGCTGTTTTTT
CAWSTLAVTGELFF
>.|TRBV5-5|TRBD1|TRBJ2-1
TGTGCCAGCACCCTTAATCGACAGGGAAGCTTCTTC
CASTLNRQGSFF
>.|TRBV2|TRBD2|TRBJ2-5
TGTGCCAGCAGTGTCGGGGGGGGTCAAGAGACCCAGTACTTC
CASSVGGGQETQYF
>.|TRBV6-6|.|TRBJ2-7
TGTGCCAGCACTGCCCCTGAACACTACGAGCAGTACTTC
CASTAPEHYEQYF
>.|TRBV7-6|.|TRBJ2-7
TGTGCCAGCAGCTTATCCTCTCTCTACGAGCAGTACTTC
CASSLSSLYEQYF
>.|TRBV27|TRBD2|TRBJ2-7
TGTGCCAGCAGTTTATATCGGGAGGCCTACGAGCAGTACTTC
CASSLYREAYEQYF
>.|TRBV9|TRBD2|TRBJ2-5
TGTGCCAGCAGCCCTGGACTAGCGGGAGGGCCGGGGGAGACCCAGTACTTC
CASSPGLAGGPGETQYF
>few|TRBV18|TRBD2|TRBJ2-7
TGTGCCAGCTCACCGGGGACTACCTACGAGCAGTACTTC
CASSPGTTYEQYF
>.|TRBV29-1|TRBD1|TRBJ1-3
TGCAGCGTGGAAACAGGGGGGGTCGGCTCTGGAAACACCATATATTTT
CSVETGGVGSGNTIYF
>few|TRBV5-1|TRBD2|TRBJ2-1
TGCGCCACCACCCAGTCTAGCGGACCTCGCAATGAGCAGTTCTTC
CATTQSSGPRNEQFF
>.|TRBV4-1|TRBD2|TRBJ2-1
TGCGCCAGCAGCCAAGAGGGACTAGCTATCAATGAGCAGTTCTTC
CASSQEGLAINEQFF
>once|TRBV6-4|.|TRBJ2-7
TGTGCCAGCAGTAGCCGGGAAGGCGACGAGCAGTACTTC
CASSSREGDEQYF
>.|TRBV27|TRBD1|TRBJ2-7
TGTGCCAGCAGTGAAGGGACAGGGACTTCCTACGAGCAGTACTTC
CASSEGTGTSYEQYF
>many|TRBV18|TRBD1|TRBJ2-3
TGTGCCAGCTCATCGGATTCCGGGACAGGGGACAATTTCCGCACAGATACGCAGTATTTT
CASSSDSGTGDNFRTDTQYF
>few|TRBV6-1|.|TRBJ1-1
TGTGCCAGCAGTGCTAATGCTTTGGGGGCTGGGAACACTGAAGCTTTCTTT
CASSANALGAGNTEAFF
>few|TRBV7-8|.|TRBJ2-1
TGTGCCAGCAGCTTAGGGTCCGCGGGTGAGCAGTTCTTC
CASSLGSAGEQFF
>.|TRBV10-3|.|TRBJ2-3
TGTGCCATCAGTGAGTGGGGCCCCACAGATACGCAGTATTTT
CAISEWGPTDTQYF
>.|TRBV7-2|.|TRBJ2-3
TGTGCCAGCAGCGAGAATTACTTTATTACAGATACGCAGTATTTT
CASSENYFITDTQYF
>.|TRBV6-5|.|TRBJ1-1
TGTGCCAGCAGTTACTTTCCAGGGAATCAAAACACTGAAGCTTTCTTT
CASSYFPGNQNTEAFF
>.|TRBV10-3|TRBD1|TRBJ2-7
TGTGCCATCACCACCGGACAGGGAGACCCGAAGTACTTC
CAITTGQGDPKYF
>.|TRBV18|TRBD1|TRBJ2-5
TGTGCCAGCTCACCACCGGAGGCAGGGGGTCTAGAGACCCAGTACTTC
CASSPPEAGGLETQYF
>.|TRBV2|.|TRBJ1-3
TGTGCCAGCAGTGAAGGACGCGGCCCCGAGAAAACCATATATTTT
CASSEGRGPEKTIYF
>.|TRBV5-6|TRBD1|TRBJ1-5
TGTGCCAGCAGCGGAGGGACAGGGGTTTATAGCAATCAGCCCCAGCATTTT
CASSGGTGVYSNQPQHF
>once|TRBV2|.|TRBJ1-2
TGTGCCAGCAGTGTAGACATCAACTATGGCTACACCTTC
CASSVDINYGYTF
>.|TRBV15|.|TRBJ2-1
TGTGCCACCAGCAGAGATGTTGGACAGCCCAATGAGCAGTTCTTC
CATSRDVGQPNEQFF
>.|TRBV6-5|.|TRBJ2-7
TGTGCCAGCAGCCCGAGTTTCTCCTACGAGCAGTACTTC
CASSPSFSYEQYF
>.|TRBV6-5|.|TRBJ2-7
TGTGCCAGCTCCCCGGGGGACGAGCAGTACTTC
CASSPGDEQYF
>.|TRBV6-5|.|TRBJ1-1
TGTGCCAGCAGCCTCGGTCAATTGGGAGGGATAGCTTTCTTT
CASSLGQLGGIAFF
>.|TRBV4-3|TRBD2|TRBJ2-3
TGCGCCAGCAGCCAAGATCCGGGTTCACTAGCGGGCACAGATACGCAGTATTTT
CASSQDPGSLAGTDTQYF
>.|TRBV14|.|TRBJ2-7
TGTGCCAGCAGCCGCTACTACGAGCAGTACTTC
CASSRYYEQYF
>.|TRBV19|.|TRBJ1-3
TGTGCCAGTAGTATACGCTCTGGAAACACCATATATTTT
CASSIRSGNTIYF
>.|TRBV27|TRBD2|TRBJ2-7
TGTGCCAGCAGGCCCCCCCCCGGGACTAGCGGGAGGGCAATATACGAGCAGTACTTC
CASRPPPGTSGRAIYEQYF
>.|TRBV2|TRBD2|TRBJ2-3
TGTGCCAGCAGAGGACTAGCGAACACAGATACGCAGTATTTT
CASRGLANTDTQYF
>.|TRBV28|TRBD2|TRBJ2-7
TGTGCCAGCAGTTCCCCGGGACTAGCAAACGAGCAGTACTTC
CASSSPGLANEQYF
>few|TRBV7-9|TRBD2|TRBJ2-7
TGTGCCAGCAGCTTAGGGGGGGGTATGAGTGAGCAGTACTTC
CASSLGGGMSEQYF
>.|TRBV5-6|TRBD1|TRBJ1-6
TGTGCCAGCAGCTTCAGACAGGGGGTTAATTCACCCCTCCACTTT
CASSFRQGVNSPLHF